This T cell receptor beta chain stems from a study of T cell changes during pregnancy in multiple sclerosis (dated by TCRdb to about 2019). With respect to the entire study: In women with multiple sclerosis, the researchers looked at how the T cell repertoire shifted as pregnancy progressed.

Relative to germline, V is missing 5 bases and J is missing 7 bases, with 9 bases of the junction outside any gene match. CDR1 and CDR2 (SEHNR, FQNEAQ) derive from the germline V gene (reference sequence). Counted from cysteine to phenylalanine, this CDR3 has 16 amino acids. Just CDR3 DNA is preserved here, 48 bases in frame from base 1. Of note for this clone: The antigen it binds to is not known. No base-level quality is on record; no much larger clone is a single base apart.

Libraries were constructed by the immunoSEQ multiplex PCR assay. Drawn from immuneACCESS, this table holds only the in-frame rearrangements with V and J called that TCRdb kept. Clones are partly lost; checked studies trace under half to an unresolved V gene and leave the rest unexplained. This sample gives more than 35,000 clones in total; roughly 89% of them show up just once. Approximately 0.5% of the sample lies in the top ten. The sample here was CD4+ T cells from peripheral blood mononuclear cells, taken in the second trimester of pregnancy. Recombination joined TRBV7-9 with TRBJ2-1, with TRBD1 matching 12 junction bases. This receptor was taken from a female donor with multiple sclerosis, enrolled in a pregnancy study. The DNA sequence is TGTGCCAGCAGCCGGGCCGGGACAGGGGGCAGGAATGAGCAGTTCTTC. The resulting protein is CASSRAGTGGRNEQFF.